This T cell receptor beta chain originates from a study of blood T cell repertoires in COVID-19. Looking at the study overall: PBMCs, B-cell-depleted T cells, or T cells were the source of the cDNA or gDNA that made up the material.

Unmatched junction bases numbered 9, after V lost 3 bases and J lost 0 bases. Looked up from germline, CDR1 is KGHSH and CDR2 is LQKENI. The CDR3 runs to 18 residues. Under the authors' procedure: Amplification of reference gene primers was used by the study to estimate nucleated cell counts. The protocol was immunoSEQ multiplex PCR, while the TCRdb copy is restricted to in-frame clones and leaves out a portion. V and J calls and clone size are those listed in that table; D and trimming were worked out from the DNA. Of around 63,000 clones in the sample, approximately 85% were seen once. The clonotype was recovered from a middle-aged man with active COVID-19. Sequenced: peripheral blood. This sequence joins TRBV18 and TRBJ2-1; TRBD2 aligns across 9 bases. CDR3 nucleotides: TGTGCCAGCTCACCGAGGTTAGCGGGGGAGAGCTCCTACAATGAGCAGTTCTTC. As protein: CASSPRLAGESSYNEQFF.